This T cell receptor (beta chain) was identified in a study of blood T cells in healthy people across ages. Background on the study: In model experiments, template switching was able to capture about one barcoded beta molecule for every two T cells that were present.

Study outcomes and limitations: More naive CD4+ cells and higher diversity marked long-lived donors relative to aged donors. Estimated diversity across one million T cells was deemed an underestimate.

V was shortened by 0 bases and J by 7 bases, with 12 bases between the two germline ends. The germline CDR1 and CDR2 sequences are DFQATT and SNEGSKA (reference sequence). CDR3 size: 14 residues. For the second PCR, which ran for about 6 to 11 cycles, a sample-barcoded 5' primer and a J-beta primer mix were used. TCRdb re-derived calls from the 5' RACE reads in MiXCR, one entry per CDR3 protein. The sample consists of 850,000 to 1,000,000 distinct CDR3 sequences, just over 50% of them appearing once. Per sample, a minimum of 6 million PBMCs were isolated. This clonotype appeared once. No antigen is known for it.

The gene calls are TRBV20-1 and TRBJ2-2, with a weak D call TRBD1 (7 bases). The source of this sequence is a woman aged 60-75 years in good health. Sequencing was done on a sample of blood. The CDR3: CSAREAGGIGELFF. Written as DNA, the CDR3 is TGCAGTGCTAGAGAGGCAGGGGGGATCGGGGAGCTGTTTTTT.